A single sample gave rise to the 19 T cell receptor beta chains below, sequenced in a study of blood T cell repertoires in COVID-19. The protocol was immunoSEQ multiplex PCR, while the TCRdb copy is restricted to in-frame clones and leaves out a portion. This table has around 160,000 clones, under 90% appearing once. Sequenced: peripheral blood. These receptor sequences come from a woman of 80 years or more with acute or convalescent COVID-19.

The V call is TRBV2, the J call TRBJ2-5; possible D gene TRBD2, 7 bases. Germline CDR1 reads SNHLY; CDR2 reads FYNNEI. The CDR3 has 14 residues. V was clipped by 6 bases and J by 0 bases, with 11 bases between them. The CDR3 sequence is CASRRGGYQETQYF. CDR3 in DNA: TGTGCCAGCAGAAGGGGGGGGTACCAAGAGACCCAGTACTTC.

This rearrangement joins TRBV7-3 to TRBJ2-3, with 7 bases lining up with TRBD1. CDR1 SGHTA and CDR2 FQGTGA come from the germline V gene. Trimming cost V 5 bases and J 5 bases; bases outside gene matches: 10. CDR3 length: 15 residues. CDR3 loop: CASSPTGAGGDTQYF. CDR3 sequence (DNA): TGTGCCAGCAGCCCTACAGGGGCTGGGGGAGATACGCAGTATTTT. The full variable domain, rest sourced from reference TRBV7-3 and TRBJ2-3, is GAGVSQTPSNKVTEKGKYVELRCDPISGHTALYWYRQSLGQGPEFLIYFQGTGAADDSGLPNDRFFAVRPEGSVSTLKIQRTERGDSAVYLCASSPTGAGGDTQYFGPGTRLTVL.

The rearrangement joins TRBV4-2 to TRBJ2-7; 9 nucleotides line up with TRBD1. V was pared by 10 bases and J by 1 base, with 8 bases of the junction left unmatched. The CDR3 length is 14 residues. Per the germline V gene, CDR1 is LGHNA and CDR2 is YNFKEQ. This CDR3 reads CATTLGQGSYEQYF. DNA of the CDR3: TGTGCCACCACCTTGGGACAGGGTTCCTACGAGCAGTACTTC.

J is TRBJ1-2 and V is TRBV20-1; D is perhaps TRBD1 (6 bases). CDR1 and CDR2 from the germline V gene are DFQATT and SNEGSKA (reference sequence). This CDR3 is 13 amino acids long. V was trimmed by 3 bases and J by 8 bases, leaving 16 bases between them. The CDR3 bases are TGCAGTGCTAGTAGGGGGACCTCTAGGGGCTACACCTTC. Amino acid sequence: CSASRGTSRGYTF.

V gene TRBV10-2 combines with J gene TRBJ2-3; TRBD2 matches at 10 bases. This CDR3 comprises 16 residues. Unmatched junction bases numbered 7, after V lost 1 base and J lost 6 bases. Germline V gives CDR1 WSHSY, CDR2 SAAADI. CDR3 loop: CASSEYLAGVGDTQYF. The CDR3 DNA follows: TGCGCCAGCAGTGAGTACCTAGCGGGAGTTGGGGATACGCAGTATTTT.

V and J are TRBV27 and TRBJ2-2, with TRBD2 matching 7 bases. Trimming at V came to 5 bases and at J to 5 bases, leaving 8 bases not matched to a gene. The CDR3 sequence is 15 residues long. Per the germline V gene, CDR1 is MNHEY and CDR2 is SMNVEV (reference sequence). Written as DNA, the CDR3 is TGTGCCAGCAGTCCGGGACTAAGGCGAACCGGGGAGCTGTTTTTT. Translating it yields CASSPGLRRTGELFF.

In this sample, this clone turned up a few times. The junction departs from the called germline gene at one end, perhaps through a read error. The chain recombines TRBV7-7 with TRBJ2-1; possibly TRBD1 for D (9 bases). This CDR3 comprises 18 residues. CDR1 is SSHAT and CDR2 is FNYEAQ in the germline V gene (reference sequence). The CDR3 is CASSPGTGITSGNNEQFF. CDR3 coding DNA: TGTGCTAGCAGCCCAGGGACAGGGATTACTAGCGGTAACAATGAGCAGTTCTTC.

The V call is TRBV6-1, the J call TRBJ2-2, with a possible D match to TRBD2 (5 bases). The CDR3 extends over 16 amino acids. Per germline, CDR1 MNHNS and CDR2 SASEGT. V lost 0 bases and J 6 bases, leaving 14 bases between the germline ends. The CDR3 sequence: CASSEAGLGRAGELFF. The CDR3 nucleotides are TGTGCCAGCAGTGAAGCAGGACTCGGTAGAGCCGGGGAGCTGTTTTTT.

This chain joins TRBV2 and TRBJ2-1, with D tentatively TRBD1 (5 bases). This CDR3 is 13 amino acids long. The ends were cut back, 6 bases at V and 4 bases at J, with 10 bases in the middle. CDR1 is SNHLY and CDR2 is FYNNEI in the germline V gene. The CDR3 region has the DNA TGTGCCAGCAGCGATAACAGGTACAATGAGCAGTTCTTC. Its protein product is CASSDNRYNEQFF.

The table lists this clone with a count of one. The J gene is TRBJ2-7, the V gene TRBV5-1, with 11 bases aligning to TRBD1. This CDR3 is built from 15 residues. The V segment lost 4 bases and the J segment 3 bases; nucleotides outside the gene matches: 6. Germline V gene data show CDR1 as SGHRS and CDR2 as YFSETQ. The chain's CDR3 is CASSGGTGGLYEQYF. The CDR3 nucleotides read TGCGCCAGCAGCGGAGGGACAGGGGGACTCTACGAGCAGTACTTC.

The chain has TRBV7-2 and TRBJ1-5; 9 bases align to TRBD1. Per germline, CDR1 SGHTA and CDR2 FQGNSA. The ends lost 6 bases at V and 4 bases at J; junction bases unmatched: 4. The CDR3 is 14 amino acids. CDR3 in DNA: TGTGCCAGCAGTCCACAGGGGGCGAATCAGCCCCAGCATTTT. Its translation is CASSPQGANQPQHF.

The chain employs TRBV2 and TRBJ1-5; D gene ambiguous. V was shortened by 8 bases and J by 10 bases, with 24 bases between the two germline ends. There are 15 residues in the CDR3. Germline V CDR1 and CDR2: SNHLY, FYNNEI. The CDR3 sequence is CASSLGTTREAPQHF. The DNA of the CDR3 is TGTGCCAGCTCTCTGGGAACTACCCGGGAGGCACCCCAGCATTTT. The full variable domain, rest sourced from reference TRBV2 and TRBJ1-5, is EPEVTQTPSHQVTQMGQEVILRCVPISNHLYFYWYRQILGQKVEFLVSFYNNEISEKSEIFDDQFSVERPDGSNFTLKIRSTKLEDSAMYFCASSLGTTREAPQHFGDGTRLSIL.

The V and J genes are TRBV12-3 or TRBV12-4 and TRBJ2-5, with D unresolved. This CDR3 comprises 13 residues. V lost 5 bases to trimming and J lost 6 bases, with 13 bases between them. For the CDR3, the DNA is TGTGCCAGCAGTCACGCGAATCTTCAGACCCAGTACTTC. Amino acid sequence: CASSHANLQTQYF.

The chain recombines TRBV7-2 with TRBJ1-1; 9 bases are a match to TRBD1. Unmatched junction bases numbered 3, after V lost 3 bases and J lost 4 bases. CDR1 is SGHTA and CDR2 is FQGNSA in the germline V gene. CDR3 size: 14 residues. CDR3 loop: CASSFGQGPTEAFF. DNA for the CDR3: TGTGCCAGCAGCTTTGGACAGGGGCCCACTGAAGCTTTCTTT.

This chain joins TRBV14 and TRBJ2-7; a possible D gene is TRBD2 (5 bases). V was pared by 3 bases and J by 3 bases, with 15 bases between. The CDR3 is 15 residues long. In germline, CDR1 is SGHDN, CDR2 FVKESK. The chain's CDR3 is CASSHRTRGVYEQYF. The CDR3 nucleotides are TGTGCCAGCAGCCACAGAACTCGGGGAGTCTACGAGCAGTACTTC.

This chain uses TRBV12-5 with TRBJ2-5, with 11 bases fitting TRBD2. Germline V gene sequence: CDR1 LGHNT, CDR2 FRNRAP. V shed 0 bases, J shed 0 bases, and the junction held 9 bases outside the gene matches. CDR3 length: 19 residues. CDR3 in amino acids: CASGLVPLLAGGYQETQYF. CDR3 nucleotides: TGTGCTAGTGGTTTGGTTCCGCTTTTAGCGGGGGGGTACCAAGAGACCCAGTACTTC.

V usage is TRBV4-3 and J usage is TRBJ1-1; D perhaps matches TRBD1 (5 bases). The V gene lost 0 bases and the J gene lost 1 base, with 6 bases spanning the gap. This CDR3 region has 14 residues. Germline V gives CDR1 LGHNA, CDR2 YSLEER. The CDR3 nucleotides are TGCGCCAGCAGCCAAGAGGGGGGGAACACTGAAGCTTTCTTT. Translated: CASSQEGGNTEAFF.

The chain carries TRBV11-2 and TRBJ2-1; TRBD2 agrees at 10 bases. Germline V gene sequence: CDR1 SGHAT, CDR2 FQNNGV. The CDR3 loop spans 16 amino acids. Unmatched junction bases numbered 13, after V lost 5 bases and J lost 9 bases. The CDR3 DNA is TGTGCCAGCAGCCTCATCGGAGCGGGAGGGCGGGTTGAGCAGTTCTTC. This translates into CASSLIGAGGRVEQFF.

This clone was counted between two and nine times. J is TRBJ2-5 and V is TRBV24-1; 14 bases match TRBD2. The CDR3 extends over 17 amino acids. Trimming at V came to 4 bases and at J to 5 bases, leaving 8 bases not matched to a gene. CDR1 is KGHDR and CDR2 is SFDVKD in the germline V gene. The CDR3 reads CATSEGTSGSFGETQYF. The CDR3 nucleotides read TGTGCCACCAGTGAGGGGACTAGCGGGAGTTTTGGGGAGACCCAGTACTTC.